This TCR beta chain was obtained from a study of T cell responses to AZD1222 COVID-19 vaccine. Study results and caveats: Spike-specific TCR depth and breadth grew after two AZD1222 doses. Repertoires were obtained solely post-peak T cell response. Clonal diversity may have been underestimated in mostly white British donors. Of the AZD1222 recipients, only 5 or 6 were seropositive at baseline.

TCRdb keeps only in-frame clones here, not all; method: immunoSEQ multiplex PCR. Of around 94,000 clones in the sample, approximately 81% were seen once. Germline assignment: CDR1 SNHLY and CDR2 FYNNEI. This CDR3 region has 17 residues. V shed 2 bases and J 1 base; nucleotides not matched to a gene: 5. This clone showed up just once. Its antigen is not known. This receptor was identified in an adult who received the AZD1222 COVID-19 vaccine. Sequenced here: peripheral blood, sampled 28 days after the second AZD1222 dose. V gene TRBV2 combines with J gene TRBJ1-1, with 12 bases identical to TRBD1. CDR3: CASSERGQGAANTEAFF. The CDR3 nucleotides are TGTGCCAGCAGTGAAAGGGGACAGGGGGCGGCGAACACTGAAGCTTTCTTT. The entire variable domain, with the rest obtained from reference TRBV2 and TRBJ1-1, is as follows: EPEVTQTPSHQVTQMGQEVILRCVPISNHLYFYWYRQILGQKVEFLVSFYNNEISEKSEIFDDQFSVERPDGSNFTLKIRSTKLEDSAMYFCASSERGQGAANTEAFFGQGTRLTVV.